The entry below gives a single TCR beta chain sequence along with its context. Its cognate antigen is unknown. The data derive from a study of radiotherapy plus CTLA-4 blockade in lung cancer. The CDR3 extends over 13 amino acids. CDR1 and CDR2 (germline): GTSNPN, SVGIG (reference sequence). Unmatched junction bases numbered 10, after V lost 7 bases and J lost 7 bases. Sequencing used immunoSEQ multiplex PCR; TCRdb keeps in-frame clones, though not all of them. The sample has approximately 94,000 clones, 82% seen once; the top ten hold roughly 23%. General observations from the study: Early blood T cell clone dynamics, with interferon-beta, were reported to best predict response.

The clonotype was recovered from a human donor with non-small cell lung cancer that progressed on radiotherapy plus ipilimumab. The material sequenced was peripheral blood, taken from a patient treated with radiotherapy plus ipilimumab. V is TRBV30 and J is TRBJ2-1; 7 nucleotides align to TRBD1. CDR3 residues: CAYPTGYGNEQFF. CDR3 sequence (DNA): TGTGCCTACCCGACAGGGTACGGGAATGAGCAGTTCTTC.